These 29 T cell receptor beta chains originate from one sample sequenced in a study of T cells after yellow fever vaccination. MiXCR, run by TCRdb on the 5' RACE reads, gives a single entry per CDR3 protein. Of over 100,000 distinct CDR3 sequences listed, 8% to 9.5% are singletons. Here the sequenced sample was CD8+ T cells sorted from PBMCs, taken 45 days after the yellow fever booster vaccination. The receptors come from a man aged 30 to 39 who received the YFV17D yellow fever vaccine.

This clonotype was detected ten times or more. The genes are TRBV29-1 and TRBJ2-5, with 7 bases matching TRBD1. Germline trimming cut 0 bases from V and 5 bases from J; bases unmatched to any gene: 9. Germline V gene sequence: CDR1 SQVTM, CDR2 ANQGSEA. The CDR3 has 15 residues. CDR3 sequence (DNA): TGCAGCGTTGAAGACGAAGGGGGCTTCGGTGAGACCCAGTACTTC. This gives the protein CSVEDEGGFGETQYF. The complete variable domain, with remaining parts taken from reference TRBV29-1 and TRBJ2-5, reads SAVISQKPSRDICQRGTSLTIQCQVDSQVTMMFWYRQQPGQSLTLIATANQGSEATYESGFVIDKFPISRPNLTFSTLTVSNMSPEDSSIYLCSVEDEGGFGETQYFGPGTRLLVL.

This clonotype was seen more than once but under ten times. The CDR3 DNA reads as TGTGCCACCAGCACTTATGGGGGGGTCAAACAGTTCTTC. This sequence encodes CATSTYGGVKQFF. The chain recombines TRBV15 with TRBJ2-1; TRBD2 agrees at 7 bases. V was clipped by 4 bases and J by 13 bases; unmatched bases: 10. Germline V gene lookup returns CDR1 LNHNV and CDR2 YYDKDF (reference sequence). The CDR3 is 13 residues long.

This clonotype was detected many times. The gene calls are TRBV11-2 and TRBJ2-6, with D tentatively TRBD1 or TRBD2 (6 bases each). Germline assignment: CDR1 SGHAT and CDR2 FQNNGV. The CDR3 runs to 21 residues. V was cut by 1 base and J by 0 bases, with 22 bases left in between. In DNA form, the CDR3 reads TGTGCCAGCAGCTTAGGTGCCGCATGGGGGGCCCCACACTCTGGGGCCAACGTCCTGACTTTC. The encoded protein is CASSLGAAWGAPHSGANVLTF.

The chain joins TRBV27 to TRBJ2-5; TRBD2 matches at 12 bases. Germline V CDR1 and CDR2: MNHEY, SMNVEV (reference sequence). The CDR3 totals 16 residues. J was trimmed by 4 bases and V by 2 bases; bases with no gene match: 5. The CDR3 sequence: CASSLAPTSGRETQYF. For the CDR3, the DNA is TGTGCCAGCAGTTTAGCACCGACTAGCGGGAGAGAGACCCAGTACTTC.

This clonotype was seen more than once but under ten times. The rearrangement links TRBV2 to TRBJ2-1; 14 bases line up with TRBD2. V trimming: 6 bases; J trimming: 2 bases; junction bases outside the gene matches: 9. Germline V gene sequence: CDR1 SNHLY, CDR2 FYNNEI. This CDR3 region has 18 residues. The CDR3 here is CASSPLGLAGAPYNEQFF. Written as DNA, the CDR3 is TGTGCCAGCAGCCCGTTGGGACTAGCGGGAGCGCCCTACAATGAGCAGTTCTTC.

Turning to this clonotype: A much bigger clone sits one base away, suggesting this may be a read error. The rearrangement links TRBV29-1 to TRBJ2-7, with 7 bases that match TRBD1. Germline CDR1 is SQVTM and CDR2 is ANQGSEA. The CDR3 sequence is 12 residues long. The CDR3 spells CCVVAGGYEQYF. The CDR3, as DNA: TGCTGCGTTGTCGCAGGGGGCTACGAGCAGTACTTC.

The genes are TRBV11-2 and TRBJ1-2; D unclear. Germline CDR1 is SGHAT and CDR2 is FQNNGV. This CDR3 contains 13 residues. V dropped 5 bases and J dropped 5 bases, with 12 bases sitting between them. CDR3 in DNA: TGTGCCAGCAGCCTGCCCAGTTCTTATGGCTACACCTTC. Translated: CASSLPSSYGYTF.

This clonotype has at least ten counts. V usage is TRBV15 and J usage is TRBJ2-7; 8 positions match TRBD1. The length of the CDR3 is 14 residues. V lost 3 bases, J lost 6 bases, and 7 bases stayed unmatched. Germline CDR1 reads LNHNV; CDR2 reads YYDKDF (reference sequence). The CDR3 spells CATSRDRDISEQYF. The CDR3 region has the DNA TGTGCCACCAGCAGGGACAGGGATATCTCCGAGCAGTACTTC.

This sequence joins TRBV20-1 and TRBJ1-6, with 9 nucleotides matching TRBD1. The length of the CDR3 is 14 residues. Trimming took 1 base from V and 9 from J; bases not matched to a gene: 4. Germline assignment: CDR1 DFQATT and CDR2 SNEGSKA (reference sequence). CDR3 sequence reads: CSARAGTGLSPLHF. The CDR3 DNA reads as TGCAGTGCTAGAGCGGGGACAGGGCTTTCACCCCTCCACTTT.

This clonotype was picked up many times. The rearrangement joins TRBV29-1 to TRBJ2-1, with D perhaps TRBD1 (6 bases). Germline V gene sequence: CDR1 SQVTM, CDR2 ANQGSEA. V was shortened by 6 bases and J by 3 bases, with 18 bases between the two germline ends. The CDR3 spans 15 residues. The CDR3 region has the DNA TGCAGCGTGTACATCGGGACAACATTCTACAATGAGCAGTTCTTC. The encoded protein is CSVYIGTTFYNEQFF.

Ten or more counts support this clonotype. V gene TRBV12-3 or TRBV12-4 combines with J gene TRBJ2-7, with D possibly TRBD2 on 5 matching bases. Trimming took 3 bases from V and 0 from J, leaving 12 bases between them. There are 15 residues in the CDR3. CDR3: CASSFGVTSSYEQYF. The CDR3 DNA is TGTGCCAGCAGTTTCGGGGTTACCTCCTCCTACGAGCAGTACTTC.

This chain joins TRBV23-1 and TRBJ2-3, with D uncertain. TRBV23-1 counts as an open reading frame of uncertain function. The CDR3 has 16 amino acids. Trimming stripped 0 bases from V and 5 bases from J, with 15 bases between. The DNA for the CDR3 is TGCGCCAGCAGTCAATCACATTCCCCTCCGGGAGATACGCAGTATTTT. Translating it yields CASSQSHSPPGDTQYF.

This clonotype has ten or more counts. The chain employs TRBV2 and TRBJ2-7; maybe TRBD2 (5 bases). Trimming left V 8 bases short and J 3 bases short, with 11 bases between. Germline loops: CDR1 SNHLY, CDR2 FYNNEI. This CDR3 region has 12 residues. CDR3 loop: CASEGKDYEQYF. The CDR3 coding sequence is TGTGCCAGCGAGGGCAAGGACTACGAGCAGTACTTC.

In its sample, this clonotype was seen many times. This chain links TRBV29-1 with TRBJ1-2; 7 bases map to TRBD1. The V gene end was trimmed by 4 bases and the J gene end by 1 base; junction bases not matched to a gene: 12. The CDR3 spans 16 residues. From germline, CDR1 is SQVTM and CDR2 ANQGSEA. CDR3 region: CSVVGGVGLINYGYTF. Written as DNA, the CDR3 is TGCAGCGTTGTAGGGGGCGTAGGGTTAATTAACTATGGCTACACCTTC.

In this sample, this clonotype turned up many times. The chain uses TRBV5-1 and TRBJ2-2; tentatively, D is TRBD2 (6 bases). CDR3 length: 14 residues. The ends were cut back, 3 bases at V and 4 bases at J, with 10 bases in the middle. Per germline, CDR1 SGHRS and CDR2 YFSETQ. This CDR3 reads CASSSSASTGELFF. The CDR3 DNA reads as TGCGCCAGCAGCTCTAGCGCATCCACCGGGGAGCTGTTTTTT.

Ten or more counts support this clonotype. The chain carries TRBV12-3 or TRBV12-4 and TRBJ2-7; D is unresolved. This CDR3 is built from 12 residues. V was clipped by 2 bases and J by 5 bases, with 7 bases between them. The CDR3 coding sequence is TGTGCCAGCAGTTTAATAGGGCACGAGCAGTACTTC. Its protein product is CASSLIGHEQYF.

This clonotype has at least ten counts. The chain carries TRBV7-2 and TRBJ2-3; no clear D gene. CDR3 length: 16 amino acids. The germline V and J ends were trimmed by 1 base and 1 base, with 12 bases remaining between them. Germline CDR1 is SGHTA and CDR2 is FQGNSA. The CDR3 sequence: CASSLGFARRTDTQYF. CDR3 sequence (DNA): TGTGCCAGCAGCTTAGGCTTCGCTCGGCGCACAGATACGCAGTATTTT.

The rearrangement joins TRBV6-2 or TRBV6-3 to TRBJ2-3, with a tentative D call TRBD2 (6 bases). V lost 4 bases to trimming and J lost 0 bases, with 11 bases between them. The CDR3 extends over 15 amino acids. The germline CDR1 and CDR2 sequences are MNHEY and SVGEGT. The CDR3 DNA follows: TGTGCCAGCAGTTGGGTAGCGGTAAGCACAGATACGCAGTATTTT. It specifies CASSWVAVSTDTQYF.

This clonotype showed up many times. The chain joins TRBV10-2 to TRBJ2-1, with TRBD1 as a possible D gene (9 bases). Germline CDR1 WSHSY, CDR2 SAAADI. The germline V and J ends were trimmed by 3 bases and 6 bases, with 18 bases remaining between them. The CDR3 is 16 residues long. The DNA of the CDR3 is TGCGCCAGCAGTGATAGCGGGACAGGGCTTTCCAATGAGCAGTTCTTC. Its protein product is CASSDSGTGLSNEQFF.

The sample holds many counts of this clonotype. V and J are TRBV9 and TRBJ2-3, with TRBD2 identical over 10 bases. CDR3 length: 16 residues. The germline V gene has CDR1 SGDLS and CDR2 YYNGEE. V lost 4 bases, J lost 6 bases, and 11 bases stayed unmatched. The CDR3 nucleotides read TGTGCCAGCAGCTTAGGGACTAGCGACCAGATGGATACGCAGTATTTT. This translates into CASSLGTSDQMDTQYF.

The sample holds many counts of this clonotype. The chain carries TRBV6-1 and TRBJ2-3; D is possibly TRBD1 or TRBD2 (5 bases each). In germline, CDR1 is MNHNS, CDR2 SASEGT. Trimming pared 10 bases from V and 2 bases from J, leaving 13 bases between. The CDR3 contains 13 residues. DNA for the CDR3: TGTGCCACCCATGGGGGTTTCACAGATACGCAGTATTTT. It codes for CATHGGFTDTQYF.

This clonotype was observed many times. J is TRBJ2-7 and V is TRBV14; D unresolved. The V end was cut by 1 base, the J end by 6 bases, with 4 bases between. CDR3 size: 11 residues. Germline-derived CDR1 and CDR2 are SGHDN and FVKESK. The CDR3 spells CASSQAFEQYF. The CDR3 region has the DNA TGTGCCAGCAGCCAAGCCTTCGAGCAGTACTTC.

This clonotype has ten or more counts. The chain uses TRBV10-3 and TRBJ2-1; a weak D match, TRBD2 (5 bases). The ends were cut back, 5 bases at V and 3 bases at J, with 14 bases in the middle. The CDR3 length is 15 residues. Per the germline V gene, CDR1 is ENHRY and CDR2 is SYGVKD. CDR3 sequence: CAISPPGSGYNEQFF. The CDR3 DNA is TGTGCCATCAGTCCCCCGGGGTCCGGCTACAATGAGCAGTTCTTC.

Concerning this clonotype: Germline and junction disagree at one end, which may indicate a read error. This chain connects TRBV4-3 to TRBJ2-2, with D possibly called TRBD1 or TRBD2 (5 bases each). The CDR3 spans 16 residues. CDR1 LGHNA and CDR2 YSLEER come from the germline V gene. The chain's CDR3 is CASSQVLQGKAGELIF. The CDR3 coding sequence is TGCGCCAGCAGCCAAGTACTGCAGGGAAAAGCCGGGGAGCTGATTTTT.

At least ten counts were recorded for this clonotype. J is TRBJ2-7 and V is TRBV27; the D is unclear. The CDR3 runs 12 residues. Looked up from germline, CDR1 is MNHEY and CDR2 is SMNVEV (reference sequence). The ends were cut back, 5 bases at V and 6 bases at J, with 11 bases in the middle. Written as DNA, the CDR3 is TGTGCCAGCAGTCCCCCAAGTCCCGAGCAGTACTTC. Amino acid sequence: CASSPPSPEQYF.

This clonotype has at least ten counts. The rearrangement joins TRBV24-1 to TRBJ2-1, with TRBD2 matching over 8 bases. The germline V gene has CDR1 KGHDR and CDR2 SFDVKD. Unmatched junction bases numbered 9, after V lost 6 bases and J lost 3 bases. The CDR3 has 16 amino acids. The CDR3: CATSPSTREDYNEQFF. CDR3 bases: TGTGCCACCAGTCCTTCCACGCGGGAGGACTACAATGAGCAGTTCTTC.

This clonotype occurred a few times. This chain uses TRBV7-9 with TRBJ2-5; 11 bases match TRBD1. The length of the CDR3 is 15 residues. Germline trimming cut 5 bases from V and 5 bases from J; bases unmatched to any gene: 7. The germline CDR1 and CDR2 sequences are SEHNR and FQNEAQ (reference sequence). In DNA, the CDR3 is TGTGCCAGCAGCATCCGGACAGGGGGCTGGGAGACCCAGTACTTC. Translation gives CASSIRTGGWETQYF.

This clonotype was counted at least ten times. The chain carries TRBV28 and TRBJ2-1, with 8 bases fitting TRBD2. V dropped 2 bases and J dropped 7; count of bases not matched to a gene: 10. The CDR3 is made up of 16 amino acids. The germline V gene has CDR1 MDHEN and CDR2 SYDVKM. The CDR3, as DNA: TGTGCCAGCAGTTTAATTACTAGCGGCCCGGGGAATGAGCAGTTCTTC. It is translated as CASSLITSGPGNEQFF.

This clonotype was recorded many times. The rearrangement joins TRBV20-1 to TRBJ1-4; D not resolved. CDR1 and CDR2 (germline): DFQATT, SNEGSKA (reference sequence). The CDR3 contains 17 residues. V was pared by 3 bases and J by 3 bases, with 20 bases between. CDR3 DNA sequence: TGCAGTGCTAGGCCAGTGGGAGTGGTGGAGCCTAATGAAAAACTGTTTTTT. Protein sequence: CSARPVGVVEPNEKLFF.